One T cell receptor beta chain is described in this entry. Its antigen is not identified. These data originate in a study of siplizumab effects on memory and regulatory T cells. Points from the study as a whole: Sequences that were alloreactive and traceable to unstimulated CD4+ memory cells were significantly reduced by siplizumab. Naive-or-memory phenotypes were unassignable for roughly 80-95% of proliferating CD4+ or CD8+ clones.

Data came from immunoSEQ multiplex PCR; TCRdb stores just in-frame clones and leaves some out. The sample lists 50,000 or so clones; about 90% were seen once. The V gene end was trimmed by 6 bases and the J gene end by 4 bases; junction bases not matched to a gene: 9. This CDR3 has 14 amino acids. Germline assignment: CDR1 PRHDT and CDR2 FYEKMQ (reference sequence). Sequenced input: naive CD8+ T cells sorted from blood. This sequence joins TRBV13 and TRBJ2-7, with 7 bases identical to TRBD1. This sequence originates from a human donor in good health. The CDR3 protein is CASSVGQSFYEQYF. The CDR3, as DNA: TGTGCCAGCAGTGTGGGACAGTCTTTTTACGAGCAGTACTTC.